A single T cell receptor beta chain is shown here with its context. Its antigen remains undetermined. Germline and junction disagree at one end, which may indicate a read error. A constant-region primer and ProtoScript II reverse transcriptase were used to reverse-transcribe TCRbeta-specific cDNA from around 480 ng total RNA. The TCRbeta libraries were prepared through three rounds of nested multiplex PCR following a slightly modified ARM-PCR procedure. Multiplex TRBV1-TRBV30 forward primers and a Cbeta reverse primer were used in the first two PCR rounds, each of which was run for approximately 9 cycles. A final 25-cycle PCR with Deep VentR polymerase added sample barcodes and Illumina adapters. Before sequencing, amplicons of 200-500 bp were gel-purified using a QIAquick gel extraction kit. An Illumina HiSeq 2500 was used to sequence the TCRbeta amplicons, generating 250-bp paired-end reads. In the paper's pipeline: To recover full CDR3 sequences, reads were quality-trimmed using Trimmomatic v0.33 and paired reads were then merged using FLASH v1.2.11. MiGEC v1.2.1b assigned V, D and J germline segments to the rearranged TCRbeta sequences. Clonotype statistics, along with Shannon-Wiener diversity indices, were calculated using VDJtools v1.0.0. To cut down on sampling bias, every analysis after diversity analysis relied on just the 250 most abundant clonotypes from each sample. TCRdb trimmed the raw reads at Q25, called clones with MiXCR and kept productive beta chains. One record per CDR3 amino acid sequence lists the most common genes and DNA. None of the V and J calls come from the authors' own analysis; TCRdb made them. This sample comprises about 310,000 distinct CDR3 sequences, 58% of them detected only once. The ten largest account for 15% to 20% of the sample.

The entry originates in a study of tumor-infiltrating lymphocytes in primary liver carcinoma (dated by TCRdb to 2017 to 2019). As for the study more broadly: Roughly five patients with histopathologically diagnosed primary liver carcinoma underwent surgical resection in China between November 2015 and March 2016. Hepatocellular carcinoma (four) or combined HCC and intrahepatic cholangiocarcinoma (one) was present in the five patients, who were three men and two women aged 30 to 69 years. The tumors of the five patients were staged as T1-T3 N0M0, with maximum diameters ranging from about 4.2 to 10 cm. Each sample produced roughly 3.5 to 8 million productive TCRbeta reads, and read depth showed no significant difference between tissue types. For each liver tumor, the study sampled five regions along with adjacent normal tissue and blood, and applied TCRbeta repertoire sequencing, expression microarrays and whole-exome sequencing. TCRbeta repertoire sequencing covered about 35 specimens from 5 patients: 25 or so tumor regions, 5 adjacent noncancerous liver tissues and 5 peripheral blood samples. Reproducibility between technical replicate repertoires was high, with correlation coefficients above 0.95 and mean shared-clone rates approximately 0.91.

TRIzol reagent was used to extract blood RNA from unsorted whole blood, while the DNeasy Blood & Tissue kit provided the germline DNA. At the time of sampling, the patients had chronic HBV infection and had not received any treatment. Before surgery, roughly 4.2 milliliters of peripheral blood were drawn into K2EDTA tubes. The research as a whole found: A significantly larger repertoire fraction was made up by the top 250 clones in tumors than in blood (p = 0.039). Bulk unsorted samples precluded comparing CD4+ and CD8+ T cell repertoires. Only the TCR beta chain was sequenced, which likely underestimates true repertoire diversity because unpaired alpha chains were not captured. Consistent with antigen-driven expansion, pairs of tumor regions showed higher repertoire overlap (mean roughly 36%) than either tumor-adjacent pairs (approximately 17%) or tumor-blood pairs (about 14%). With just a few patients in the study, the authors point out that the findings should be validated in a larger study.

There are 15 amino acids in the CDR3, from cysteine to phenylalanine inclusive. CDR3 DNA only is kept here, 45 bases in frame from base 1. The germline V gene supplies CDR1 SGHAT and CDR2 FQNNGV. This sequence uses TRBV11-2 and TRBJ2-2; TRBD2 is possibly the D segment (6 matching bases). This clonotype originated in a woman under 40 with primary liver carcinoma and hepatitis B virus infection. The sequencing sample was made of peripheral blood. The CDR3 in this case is CASSQASVSTGELLF. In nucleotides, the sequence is TGTGCCAGCAGCCAGGCTAGCGTCTCGACCGGGGAGCTGCTTTTT.